The rows below give T cell receptor beta chains drawn from one sample of a study of T cells in Graves' hyperthyroidism and ophthalmopathy. A single record per CDR3 protein comes from TCRdb applying MiXCR to the multiplex PCR reads. Of a few hundred thousand distinct CDR3 sequences in the sample, more than 15% are singletons; the top ten hold under 7.5%. The sequencing input was blood. The source is a woman aged 30 to 39 with Graves' hyperthyroidism. Each CDR3 is given with its conserved first and last residue. Each record gives: J gene, CDR3 length, D gene, V gene, CDR3 protein. The D gene is left open where the match is weak.

j_call: TRBJ2-7
cdr3_length: 15
d_call: TRBD2
v_call: TRBV6-6
cdr3_aa: CASSYSNGRAGEQYF

j_call: TRBJ2-1
cdr3_length: 15
d_call: TRBD1
v_call: TRBV19
cdr3_aa: CASSPGQGAFNEQFF

j_call: TRBJ2-3
cdr3_length: 14
d_call: .
v_call: TRBV11-2
cdr3_aa: CASSFPGRTDTQYF

j_call: TRBJ2-3
cdr3_length: 11
d_call: .
v_call: TRBV19
cdr3_aa: CASSMTDTQYF

j_call: TRBJ1-1
cdr3_length: 11
d_call: .
v_call: TRBV4-1
cdr3_aa: CASSQIGEAFF

j_call: TRBJ2-1
cdr3_length: 18
d_call: TRBD2
v_call: TRBV7-2
cdr3_aa: CASSLVSPAGASYNEQFF

j_call: TRBJ2-7
cdr3_length: 16
d_call: TRBD2
v_call: TRBV13
cdr3_aa: CASSNQRSGKAYEQYF

j_call: TRBJ2-7
cdr3_length: 15
d_call: .
v_call: TRBV6-2/TRBV6-3
cdr3_aa: CASSYGGVLSYEQYF

j_call: TRBJ1-3
cdr3_length: 13
d_call: TRBD1
v_call: TRBV12-3/TRBV12-4
cdr3_aa: CASCAGGGNTIYF

j_call: TRBJ1-6
cdr3_length: 14
d_call: .
v_call: TRBV30
cdr3_aa: CAWNNGLLNSPLHF

j_call: TRBJ2-3
cdr3_length: 17
d_call: TRBD2
v_call: TRBV10-3
cdr3_aa: CAISRGLAGGATDTQYF

j_call: TRBJ2-2
cdr3_length: 17
d_call: .
v_call: TRBV7-2
cdr3_aa: CASRRAMASWNTGELFF

j_call: TRBJ2-7
cdr3_length: 13
d_call: .
v_call: TRBV28
cdr3_aa: CASRRTVSYEQYF

j_call: TRBJ1-1
cdr3_length: 13
d_call: .
v_call: TRBV7-2
cdr3_aa: CASRISKNTEAFF

j_call: TRBJ1-1
cdr3_length: 15
d_call: .
v_call: TRBV7-2
cdr3_aa: CASSLAARASTGAFF

j_call: TRBJ1-2
cdr3_length: 13
d_call: TRBD1
v_call: TRBV5-1
cdr3_aa: CASSTTGGNGYTF

j_call: TRBJ2-1
cdr3_length: 16
d_call: TRBD1
v_call: TRBV4-1
cdr3_aa: CASSQSVGQGSNEQFF

j_call: TRBJ2-7
cdr3_length: 16
d_call: TRBD2
v_call: TRBV15
cdr3_aa: CATSRVTGTRFNEQYF

j_call: TRBJ1-4
cdr3_length: 14
d_call: .
v_call: TRBV7-9
cdr3_aa: CASSRNGQTEELFF

j_call: TRBJ1-3
cdr3_length: 17
d_call: .
v_call: TRBV5-1
cdr3_aa: CASSLEPATDSGNTIYF

j_call: TRBJ1-2
cdr3_length: 13
d_call: .
v_call: TRBV30
cdr3_aa: CACEREAFYGYTF

j_call: TRBJ2-1
cdr3_length: 14
d_call: TRBD2
v_call: TRBV27
cdr3_aa: CASRLGLVGDEQFF

j_call: TRBJ2-7
cdr3_length: 15
d_call: .
v_call: TRBV29-1
cdr3_aa: CSVGGSFRDSYEQYF

j_call: TRBJ1-5
cdr3_length: 16
d_call: TRBD1
v_call: TRBV19
cdr3_aa: CASSAGRQGARQPQHF

j_call: TRBJ2-1
cdr3_length: 15
d_call: TRBD2
v_call: TRBV6-1
cdr3_aa: CASSSLAATYNEQFF

j_call: TRBJ2-5
cdr3_length: 15
d_call: .
v_call: TRBV6-1
cdr3_aa: CASSTSPGVGETQYF

j_call: TRBJ2-5
cdr3_length: 15
d_call: TRBD1
v_call: TRBV12-3/TRBV12-4
cdr3_aa: CASSSLQGAGETQYF

j_call: TRBJ2-7
cdr3_length: 12
d_call: .
v_call: TRBV11-2
cdr3_aa: CASSLGLYEQYF

j_call: TRBJ1-2
cdr3_length: 14
d_call: TRBD1
v_call: TRBV28
cdr3_aa: CASSLDRALGGYTF

j_call: TRBJ2-5
cdr3_length: 16
d_call: .
v_call: TRBV10-3
cdr3_aa: CAISEGPGGSQETQYF

j_call: TRBJ2-3
cdr3_length: 14
d_call: .
v_call: TRBV24-1
cdr3_aa: CATRSRLSTDTQYF

j_call: TRBJ2-1
cdr3_length: 13
d_call: .
v_call: TRBV7-2
cdr3_aa: CASSLIANNEQFF

j_call: TRBJ2-3
cdr3_length: 15
d_call: TRBD1
v_call: TRBV20-1
cdr3_aa: CSAFPGTGGPDTQYF

j_call: TRBJ2-1
cdr3_length: 13
d_call: TRBD1
v_call: TRBV7-2
cdr3_aa: CASSLATGGEQFF

j_call: TRBJ2-3
cdr3_length: 11
d_call: .
v_call: TRBV30
cdr3_aa: CAWAFLDTQYF

j_call: TRBJ2-2
cdr3_length: 15
d_call: .
v_call: TRBV12-3/TRBV12-4
cdr3_aa: CASTTDREGTGELFF

j_call: TRBJ2-2
cdr3_length: 16
d_call: .
v_call: TRBV10-3
cdr3_aa: CAISASGTKNTGELFF

j_call: TRBJ2-5
cdr3_length: 11
d_call: .
v_call: TRBV29-1
cdr3_aa: CSASRKETQYF

j_call: TRBJ2-7
cdr3_length: 15
d_call: .
v_call: TRBV11-1
cdr3_aa: CASSLDATGTYEQYF

j_call: TRBJ2-3
cdr3_length: 15
d_call: TRBD2
v_call: TRBV18
cdr3_aa: CASSPASGRGDTQYF

j_call: TRBJ2-1
cdr3_length: 13
d_call: .
v_call: TRBV27
cdr3_aa: CASSPSRGYEQFF

j_call: TRBJ2-1
cdr3_length: 15
d_call: TRBD2
v_call: TRBV5-6
cdr3_aa: CASSWGLGGNNEQFF

j_call: TRBJ1-5
cdr3_length: 16
d_call: .
v_call: TRBV7-2
cdr3_aa: CASSPTGFGVNQPQHF

j_call: TRBJ2-7
cdr3_length: 16
d_call: .
v_call: TRBV11-2
cdr3_aa: CASSTIKGSGLYEQYF